This T cell receptor (beta chain) was captured by sequencing in a study of blood T cell repertoires in COVID-19. Across the study: The United States, Italy and Spain provided the acute and convalescent COVID-19 samples. Sample material is recorded as cDNA or gDNA derived from T cells, B-cell-depleted T cells, or PBMCs.

Original processing methods: Amplification with reference gene primers provided the estimates of nucleated cell counts. Assay: immunoSEQ multiplex PCR; the TCRdb copy retains only in-frame clones and omits some. V, J and clone size reflect that table, while D and trimming were determined from the DNA. The table lists around 41,000 clones, roughly 91% of them singletons. The CDR3 extends over 16 amino acids. Germline-derived CDR1 and CDR2 are MGHRA and YSYEKL. V lost 0 bases, J lost 6 bases, and 11 bases stayed unmatched. The chain has TRBV4-1 and TRBJ2-7; 7 bases are shared with TRBD2. Sequencing was carried out using peripheral blood. This TCR was sampled from a human donor in a cohort sampled during active COVID-19. CDR3 sequence reads: CASSQDITSEESEQYF. The CDR3 bases are TGCGCCAGCAGCCAAGATATCACTAGCGAGGAGAGCGAGCAGTACTTC.